The sequence of this TCR beta chain was determined in a study of T cells in Graves' hyperthyroidism and ophthalmopathy. Trimming took 3 bases from V and 4 from J; bases not matched to a gene: 8. CDR1 and CDR2 (germline): GTSNPN, SVGIG (reference sequence). The CDR3 spans 15 residues. This clonotype has ten or more counts. There were TCR beta CDR3 regions amplified from RNA transcripts. HTBI primers drove first-round RT-PCR of the TCR CDR3. TCRdb reprocessed the multiplex PCR reads with MiXCR, giving one entry per CDR3 protein. The table lists about 380,000 distinct CDR3 sequences, roughly 14% of them singletons.

Sequencing was done on a sample of blood. This sequence originates from a woman aged 55-69 years with Graves' hyperthyroidism. The V gene is TRBV30, the J gene TRBJ2-7; 11 nucleotides match TRBD2. The CDR3 coding sequence is TGTGCCTGGAGGTCGACTAGCGGGATCCAGTACGAGCAGTACTTC. It codes for CAWRSTSGIQYEQYF.